This T cell receptor beta chain was profiled in a study of CD8 T cells in Susac syndrome. General study results and limits: The study conceded that relatively few individuals underwent its TCR sequencing and HLA analysis.

An amount of RNA that ranged from roughly 0.45 to 1 ug was reverse transcribed with random hexamers. From the immunoSEQ multiplex PCR reads, TCRdb called clonotypes with MiXCR, one entry per CDR3 protein. This sample carries more than 95,000 distinct CDR3 sequences, around 94% of them seen once, and the ten largest clones take 0.085% to 0.095%. In this sample, this clonotype turned up a few times. The target antigen is unknown. Germline V gives CDR1 SQVTM, CDR2 ANQGSEA. The CDR3 is made up of 14 amino acids. V gave up 2 bases and J gave up 7 bases; unmatched junction bases: 10. From blood CD8+ and CD4+ T cells, the TCR beta chain was sequenced. It was negative isolation that provided the CD8+ and CD4+ T cells, whereas TEMRA cells were enriched by FACS.

Sequenced material: CD4+ T cells from PBMCs. The receptor comes from a human donor with multiple sclerosis. The chain is built from TRBV29-1 and TRBJ2-7, with 8 bases matching TRBD1. Written as DNA, the CDR3 is TGCAGCGTTGAAACTACTCGGACAGGGTTGGAGCAGTACTTC. It yields the protein CSVETTRTGLEQYF.